The 16 T cell receptor beta chains listed next were all sequenced from one sample in a study of T-cell memory formation after mild COVID-19. TCRdb re-called the 5' RACE reads through MiXCR, storing one row per CDR3 protein. The sample has hundreds of thousands of distinct CDR3 sequences; roughly 18% are singletons. The sample was PBMCs or a T cell subset sorted from them (not recorded which). These receptors came from an adult woman who had mild COVID-19 (a few samples of this study predate the infection). Cell type and time point are not known.

The V and J genes are TRBV2 and TRBJ2-5; possibly TRBD2 for D (5 bases). The germline gives CDR1 SNHLY, CDR2 FYNNEI. Trimming removed 6 bases from V and 2 bases from J, with 10 bases in between. This CDR3 spans 13 amino acids. The CDR3 DNA reads as TGTGCCAGCAGGGCGACGGGGCAAGAGACCCAGTACTTC. As protein: CASRATGQETQYF.

This clonotype was counted between two and nine times. This sequence joins TRBV29-1 and TRBJ2-7; TRBD1 matches 8 bases. CDR1 SQVTM and CDR2 ANQGSEA come from the germline V gene. This CDR3 is built from 14 residues. V was clipped by 7 bases and J by 4 bases; unmatched bases: 12. The CDR3 nucleotides are TGCAGCGCACAGCCCGGGACAGGACCTTACGAGCAGTACTTC. Amino acid sequence: CSAQPGTGPYEQYF.

This chain connects TRBV20-1 to TRBJ1-2; possibly TRBD1 for D (6 bases). Deletions cut 0 bases from V and 2 bases from J, with 10 bases between. CDR3 length: 14 amino acids. The germline V gene has CDR1 DFQATT and CDR2 SNEGSKA (reference sequence). The DNA of the CDR3 is TGCAGTGCTAGAGAACCGACAGGAAACTATGGCTACACCTTC. Translation: CSAREPTGNYGYTF.

The chain uses TRBV12-5 and TRBJ2-7; 9 nucleotides agree with TRBD1. J gave up 1 base and V 7 bases, and 8 bases lay outside the gene matches. Germline CDR1 is LGHNT and CDR2 is FRNRAP. The CDR3 loop spans 15 amino acids. The CDR3 reads CASARWGTGSYEQYF. The CDR3 coding sequence is TGTGCTAGTGCCCGGTGGGGGACAGGGTCCTACGAGCAGTACTTC.

This chain joins TRBV5-1 and TRBJ2-5; D call uncertain. This CDR3 spans 11 amino acids. Between the trimmed V and J ends, which lost 6 bases and 1 base, there was a span of 4 bases. CDR1 and CDR2 (germline): SGHRS, YFSETQ. CDR3 bases: TGCGCCAGCAAAAGCCAAGAGACCCAGTACTTC. Translating gives CASKSQETQYF.

In DNA form, the CDR3 reads TGTGCCAGCAGCCATGGTAAGGGGCGTTTCTACGAGCAGTACTTC. Translation: CASSHGKGRFYEQYF. This sequence joins TRBV4-2 and TRBJ2-7; perhaps TRBD1 as D (5 bases). Germline values: CDR1 LGHNA, CDR2 YNFKEQ. Trimming left V 3 bases short and J 3 bases short, with 15 bases between. This CDR3 has 15 amino acids.

This clonotype was seen a single time. The chain joins TRBV19 to TRBJ1-5; TRBD1 is a possible D gene (5 bases). Trimming stripped 7 bases from V and 2 bases from J, with 6 bases between. This CDR3 has 12 residues. Germline CDR1 reads LNHDA; CDR2 reads SQIVND (reference sequence). DNA for the CDR3: TGTGCCAGTAAACAGGGCAATCAGCCCCAGCATTTT. Amino acid sequence: CASKQGNQPQHF.

V and J are TRBV12-3 or TRBV12-4 and TRBJ1-3; TRBD1 is a possible D gene (5 bases). Trimming pared 6 bases from V and 8 bases from J, leaving 11 bases between. The CDR3 is 12 amino acids. CDR3 amino acids: CASSAQVDTIYF. For the CDR3, the DNA is TGTGCCAGCAGCGCACAGGTGGACACCATATATTTT.

This clonotype was recorded a few times. This chain joins TRBV20-1 and TRBJ2-3; TRBD1 matches 9 bases. The CDR3 totals 14 residues. CDR1 is DFQATT, CDR2 SNEGSKA, per germline (reference sequence). V was clipped by 0 bases and J by 4 bases; unmatched bases: 2. The CDR3 protein is CSAREDRGADTQYF. The CDR3 DNA follows: TGCAGTGCTAGAGAGGACAGGGGCGCAGATACGCAGTATTTT.

The rearrangement links TRBV12-3 or TRBV12-4 to TRBJ2-3; maybe TRBD2 (6 bases). The CDR3 is 14 residues long. The germline V and J ends were trimmed by 6 bases and 3 bases, with 13 bases remaining between them. The CDR3 protein is CASRLTSYTDTQYF. CDR3 nucleotide sequence: TGTGCCAGCAGACTGACTAGTTATACAGATACGCAGTATTTT.

The chain joins TRBV12-3 or TRBV12-4 to TRBJ2-5; D remains unclear. V lost 8 bases and J lost 5, with 12 bases in between. The CDR3 is 12 residues long. Here the CDR3 reads CASGLGRETQYF. The DNA of the CDR3 is TGTGCCAGCGGGCTGGGAAGGGAGACCCAGTACTTC.

The chain couples TRBV4-1 to TRBJ1-2, with a weak D call TRBD1 (5 bases). Trimming cost V 4 bases and J 2 bases, with 26 bases left between them. The CDR3 spans 19 residues. In germline, CDR1 is MGHRA, CDR2 YSYEKL. DNA of the CDR3: TGCGCCAGCAGCCGATTAGAGGGGCCTCGAGTATCCCGAAACTATGGCTACACCTTC. As protein: CASSRLEGPRVSRNYGYTF.

There are a few counts of this clonotype. The chain employs TRBV5-4 and TRBJ1-2; 7 bases agree with TRBD1. CDR3 length equals 10 residues. The V gene end was trimmed by 1 base and the J gene end by 14 bases; junction bases not matched to a gene: 2. Per the germline V gene, CDR1 is SGHNT and CDR2 is YYREEE (reference sequence). In DNA form, the CDR3 reads TGTGCCAGCAGCTTGACAGGGGCTACCTTC. It translates to CASSLTGATF.

The V call is TRBV12-3 or TRBV12-4, the J call TRBJ1-1, with D uncertain. The CDR3 loop spans 15 amino acids. The V end lost 3 bases, the J end lost 3 bases, and 14 bases lay between the germline ends. The CDR3 nucleotides read TGTGCCAGCAGTTTTGGGGTTGATAGGTACACTGAAGCTTTCTTT. Its protein is CASSFGVDRYTEAFF.

J is TRBJ2-7 and V is TRBV28; 13 bases line up with TRBD2. The CDR3 is 19 amino acids. Looked up from germline, CDR1 is MDHEN and CDR2 is SYDVKM. The ends lost 3 bases at V and 3 bases at J; junction bases unmatched: 14. Here the CDR3 reads CASSFKKGLAGFGSYEQYF. The CDR3 DNA reads TGTGCCAGCAGTTTCAAGAAGGGACTAGCGGGGTTCGGGAGCTACGAGCAGTACTTC.

This clonotype showed up many times. The chain links TRBV7-9 to TRBJ2-4; 8 positions agree with TRBD2. CDR1 and CDR2 (germline): SEHNR, FQNEAQ (reference sequence). The CDR3 loop spans 16 amino acids. V lost 6 bases, J lost 0 bases, and 7 bases stayed unmatched. Here the CDR3 reads CASRPREGLAKNIQYF. CDR3 coding DNA: TGTGCCAGCAGACCCCGGGAGGGACTAGCCAAAAACATTCAGTACTTC.